The present T cell receptor (beta chain) was sequenced within a study of cytomegalovirus exposure and HLA in healthy donors. Broader study findings: A later analysis associated 15,000 to 20,000 TCR beta sequences with HLA alleles at a 0.05 false discovery rate. Presence/absence results assume similar sequencing depth per donor, which may not hold.

Primers for the PCR totalled 60 Vbeta and 13 Jbeta. Data came from immunoSEQ multiplex PCR; TCRdb stores just in-frame clones and leaves some out. The profile covers around 200,000 clones, with 60% to 80% appearing a single time and approximately 1.8% taken by the ten largest. CDR3 length equals 17 residues. Losses at the gene ends were 0 bases for V and 8 bases for J; bases not matched to a gene: 12. Germline CDR1 reads SGHNT; CDR2 reads YYREEE (reference sequence). With respect to this clone: Its antigen is currently unknown.

Sequenced: PBMCs. This TCR came from a male donor in good health and CMV-seronegative. V and J are TRBV5-4 and TRBJ1-2, with TRBD1 matching 11 bases. The CDR3 DNA follows: TGTGCCAGCAGCTTGGCCGCTTGGGGACAGGGGGAAGGAGGCTACACCTTC. Amino acids: CASSLAAWGQGEGGYTF.